This T cell receptor beta chain is drawn from a study of shared clonotypes between healthy human individuals. General study points: The authors expected sequencing depth to affect clonotype sharing among donors.

About this clone itself: The antigen is not known.

Sequenced by immunoSEQ multiplex PCR; TCRdb stores in-frame clones only, minus some. The repertoire holds approximately 500,000 clones, with approximately 81% as singletons. Sequencing was carried out using PBMCs. The receptor comes from a middle-aged woman in good health. Some clones in this sample may be carry-over from other donors' samples.

The CDR3 spells CASRLTGADTQYF. The CDR3 coding sequence is TGTGCCAGCAGACTGACAGGGGCAGATACGCAGTATTTT. The V gene is TRBV28, the J gene TRBJ2-3; 8 bases map to TRBD1. Per germline, CDR1 MDHEN and CDR2 SYDVKM. This CDR3 spans 13 amino acids. The ends lost 6 bases at V and 4 bases at J; junction bases unmatched: 3. The whole variable domain, remainder taken from reference TRBV28 and TRBJ2-3, is DVKVTQSSRYLVKRTGEKVFLECVQDMDHENMFWYRQDPGLGLRLIYFSYDVKMKEKGDIPEGYSVSREKKERFSLILESASTNQTSMYLCASRLTGADTQYFGPGTRLTVL.